The subject of this entry is one TCR beta chain. What it binds is unknown. The primer mix had 60 Vbeta and 13 Jbeta primers. TCRdb's table, derived via immunoSEQ multiplex PCR, lists solely in-frame clones and lacks some. In the table there are 270,000 or so clones, roughly 91% of which are singletons. The data are from a study of cytomegalovirus exposure and HLA in healthy donors. V lost 1 base and J 7 bases, leaving 11 bases between the germline ends. The CDR3 consists of 14 residues. The V gene's germline CDR1 is MGHRA and CDR2 YSYEKL. General study findings and limits: A prior analysis recorded that most TCR beta V segments were productive about 90% or about 30% of the time.

This sequence originates from a girl aged 2 to 10 in good health and CMV-seronegative. Sequencing input: PBMCs. The chain couples TRBV4-1 to TRBJ2-1; D unresolved. CDR3 in amino acids: CASSQGQAVNEQFF. The CDR3 DNA is TGCGCCAGCAGCCAAGGGCAGGCAGTTAATGAGCAGTTCTTC.